This T cell receptor beta chain was captured by sequencing in a study of Ad26.COV2.S vaccination and SARS-CoV-2 variants. Only in-frame clones appear in the TCRdb table, and some are missing; sequencing was by immunoSEQ multiplex PCR. The top ten clones hold under 6% of a sample with hundreds of thousands of clones, around 88% of them seen once. Treatment noted: about 20 received Ad26.COV2.S at low or high dose, single or two shots; several received placebo; per-sample allocation not given. Sampling happened 63 days after the first vaccine or placebo injection. This sequence was found in a person between 18 and 59 years old who received the Ad26.COV2.S COVID-19 vaccine or a placebo. The sample was peripheral blood, taken in a trial of Ad26.COV2.S vaccine versus placebo.

This chain's CDR3 is CSVVGAAYNEQFF. The CDR3 DNA is TGCAGCGTTGTAGGTGCCGCCTACAATGAGCAGTTCTTC. This sequence joins TRBV29-1 and TRBJ2-1, with D unclear. There are 13 residues in the CDR3. Germline loops: CDR1 SQVTM, CDR2 ANQGSEA. V lost 4 bases, J lost 2 bases, and 9 bases lay in between.